Listed below are T cell receptor beta chains from one sample, sequenced in a study of memory CD4+ T cells and cytomegalovirus serostatus. TCRdb's table, derived via immunoSEQ multiplex PCR, lists solely in-frame clones and lacks some. The sample shows around 25,000 clones, about 70% of them seen only once. Input material: memory CD4+ T cells from blood. Receptors originate from an adult in good health and CMV-seronegative. The CDR3 runs from the conserved cysteine through the conserved F or W. The order of the fields is J gene, V gene, D gene, clone size, CDR3 DNA, CDR3 protein. D genes are given only for firm matches. Expanded clones are given a class, and other clones once, few, many or no size at all.

>TRBJ1-4|TRBV4-2|TRBD1|-
TGTGCCAGCAGCCAAGAACAGGGGGACGCCGGCGAAAAACTGTTTTTT
CASSQEQGDAGEKLFF
>TRBJ2-7|TRBV11-3|TRBD1|-
TGTGCCAGCAGCTTGACAGGGTATGGCGAGCAGTACTTC
CASSLTGYGEQYF
>TRBJ2-1|TRBV9|TRBD2|-
TGTGCCAGCAGCGTAGAGGGCTTCGGGGGGAGGCCGTCCTACAATGAGCAGTTCTTC
CASSVEGFGGRPSYNEQFF
>TRBJ1-2|TRBV6-5|-|once
TGTGCCAGCAGTCGAGGGAGGCCCTATGGCTACACCTTC
CASSRGRPYGYTF
>TRBJ2-5|TRBV5-4|-|-
TGTGCCAGCAGCTGGGCCTTTGAGGACACCCAAACCCAGTACTTC
CASSWAFEDTQTQYF
>TRBJ2-2|TRBV11-3|TRBD2|-
TGTGCCAGCAGCTTGGCGGGAGGGTCCACCGGGGAGCTGTTTTTT
CASSLAGGSTGELFF
>TRBJ1-2|TRBV6-5|-|-
TGTGCCAGCAGTACCGCAGGGCTCTATGGCTACACCTTC
CASSTAGLYGYTF
>TRBJ1-1|TRBV7-9|TRBD1|few
TGTGCCAGCAGCTTAGCGGGGGGACAGAAGAACACTGAAGCTTTCTTT
CASSLAGGQKNTEAFF
>TRBJ2-7|TRBV7-2|-|-
TGTGCCAGCAGCTTAGGTAACGCCAAAACCTACGAGCAGTACTTC
CASSLGNAKTYEQYF
>TRBJ2-3|TRBV27|-|-
TGTGCCAGCAGTTTAGTAGGCAGCGGAAGGCAGTATTTT
CASSLVGSGRQYF
>TRBJ1-2|TRBV7-9|-|-
TGTGCCAGCAGCTCGAACGATAGGACCCGCCTAAACTATGGCTACACCTTC
CASSSNDRTRLNYGYTF
>TRBJ1-1|TRBV6-6|TRBD1|-
TGTGCCAGCATTTCTAACAGGGGGCGAAGGGGAGCTTTCTTT
CASISNRGRRGAFF
>TRBJ2-2|TRBV7-8|TRBD1|-
TGTGCCAGCAGCTTAGGTGGGACAGGCATTCGAACCGGGGAGCTGTTTTTT
CASSLGGTGIRTGELFF